This TCR beta chain was documented in a study of graft-versus-host responses after intestinal transplantation. Study-level points and caveats: After transplant, early declines in HvG clones were associated with peak levels of circulating GvH clones. Recipient marrow held GvH clones, some first seen in ileum or blood.

To release intraepithelial and lamina propria lymphocytes, the graft tissue was processed. CDR1 and CDR2 (germline): SGHNT, YYREEE (reference sequence). V was clipped by 0 bases and J by 1 base, with 19 bases between them. The CDR3 totals 18 residues. Sequencing was performed with immunoSEQ multiplex PCR; in TCRdb, only in-frame clones are kept and a portion is missing. Of approximately 4,000 clones listed, roughly 78% were seen once; the top ten hold 7.7%. To note about this clone: Its antigen is unknown.

The sample was ileum tissue, taken 17 days after transplant. V gene TRBV5-4 combines with J gene TRBJ1-1, with D perhaps matching TRBD1 (5 bases). This TCR was recovered from a human patient who received an intestinal transplant, so some T cells may come from the graft donor. This CDR3 reads CASSLGLVQQVTNTEAFF. The CDR3 nucleotides read TGTGCCAGCAGCTTGGGGTTAGTCCAACAGGTAACGAACACTGAAGCTTTCTTT. The full variable domain, its missing parts supplied by reference TRBV5-4 and TRBJ1-1, is ETGVTQSPTHLIKTRGQQVTLRCSSQSGHNTVSWYQQALGQGPQFIFQYYREEENGRGNFPPRFSGLQFPNYSSELNVNALELDDSALYLCASSLGLVQQVTNTEAFFGQGTRLTVV.